The rows below give T cell receptor beta chains drawn from one sample of a study of blood T cells in healthy people across ages. In TCRdb, the 5' RACE reads were re-called with MiXCR into one record per CDR3 protein. The table records 1.5 million to 2 million distinct CDR3 sequences, 39% of them present only once. The sequencing sample was made of blood. These receptors were obtained from a human donor in good health. CDR3s include the opening cysteine and the closing phenylalanine or tryptophan. D genes are given only for firm matches. Size values are once, few and many counts, or a class for expanded clones, and some rows have none.

>few|TRBV6-5|15|TRBJ1-2|NA
TGTGCCAGCAGTTATGGAGGAGGAGGTACCCATGGCTACACCTTC
CASSYGGGGTHGYTF
>few|TRBV12-3/TRBV12-4|14|TRBJ2-5|TRBD2
TGTGCCAGCACCGCCTCATTAGCGGGGGGACCCCAGTACTTC
CASTASLAGGPQYF
>NA|TRBV4-2|16|TRBJ2-3|NA
TGTGCCAGCAGCCAAGACGCCGGGACGATCACAGATACGCAGTATTTT
CASSQDAGTITDTQYF
>NA|TRBV5-1|16|TRBJ2-3|TRBD1
TGCGCCAGCAGCTTGAGGACAGGAGATGGCACAGATACGCAGTATTTT
CASSLRTGDGTDTQYF
>many|TRBV6-2/TRBV6-3|19|TRBJ2-7|TRBD2
TGTGCCAGCAGTACCCGACTAGCGGGGGCCACCCTGAGGTCCTACGAGCAGTACTTC
CASSTRLAGATLRSYEQYF
>few|TRBV20-1|14|TRBJ2-4|NA
TGCAGTGCTAGCGAGGTTAGAAGGTCCGGCATTCAGTACTTC
CSASEVRRSGIQYF
>NA|TRBV29-1|15|TRBJ2-2|TRBD1
TGCAGCGTGCTAGGCGGGACAGGGTACACCGGGGAGCTGTTTTTT
CSVLGGTGYTGELFF
>NA|TRBV15|15|TRBJ1-5|NA
TGTGCCACCAGCAGAGATTTCTTTTCTAATCAGCCCCAGCATTTT
CATSRDFFSNQPQHF
>NA|TRBV20-1|13|TRBJ2-1|TRBD1
TGCAGTGCTGCCGACAGGGGGTTTGGTGAGCAGTTCTTC
CSAADRGFGEQFF
>few|TRBV20-1|12|TRBJ2-5|NA
TGCAGTGCTGGGACATCCAAGGAGACCCAGTACTTC
CSAGTSKETQYF
>few|TRBV7-2|17|TRBJ2-6|NA
TGTGCCAGCAGCTTAGCAGGGCCTCGCTCTGGGGCCAACGTCCTGACTTTC
CASSLAGPRSGANVLTF
>NA|TRBV29-1|14|TRBJ1-2|TRBD1
TGCAGCGCTCCAGGACAGGGGGCTAACTATGGCTACACCTTC
CSAPGQGANYGYTF
>NA|TRBV27|14|TRBJ1-2|TRBD1
TGTGCCAGCAGTTCACTCGGGACAGGATATGGCTACACCTTC
CASSSLGTGYGYTF
>once|TRBV5-6|15|TRBJ1-2|NA
TGTGCCAGCAGCTTGAGGGAGCGGTCTAACTATGGCTACACCTTC
CASSLRERSNYGYTF
>NA|TRBV6-5|14|TRBJ1-4|NA
TGTGCCAGCAGTGCGGGGGTCGGGAGTGAAAAACTGTTTTTT
CASSAGVGSEKLFF
>NA|TRBV9|14|TRBJ2-7|NA
TGTGCCAGCAGCGGGGGGGGACAGTCCTACGAGCAGTACTTC
CASSGGGQSYEQYF
>NA|TRBV4-3|13|TRBJ2-7|NA
TGCGCCAGCAGCCAAGCCCTTTCCTACGGGCAGTACTTC
CASSQALSYGQYF
>many|TRBV10-3|14|TRBJ2-7|NA
TGTGCCATCAGTGAGTCGAGAGGGGGCTACGAGCAGTACTTC
CAISESRGGYEQYF
>NA|TRBV6-5|14|TRBJ2-3|NA
TGTGCCAGCAGTTACCATCCCGCAGGGGATACGCAGTATTTT
CASSYHPAGDTQYF
>once|TRBV20-1|13|TRBJ2-7|NA
TGCAGTGCCCCACTAGATTTTGGACGCGAGCAGTACTTC
CSAPLDFGREQYF
>NA|TRBV12-3/TRBV12-4|15|TRBJ2-1|NA
TGTGCCAGCAGTTTCCCCCCCGGGGACTACAATGAGCAGTTCTTC
CASSFPPGDYNEQFF
>NA|TRBV20-1|12|TRBJ2-7|NA
TGCAGGGCTAGCCTTAGCTCCTACGAGCAGTACTTC
CRASLSSYEQYF
>few|TRBV29-1|16|TRBJ1-1|NA
TGCAGCGTTCAATTTATAAAGGACAGAGTGAACACTGAAGCTTTCTTT
CSVQFIKDRVNTEAFF
>few|TRBV10-3|13|TRBJ2-1|TRBD1
TGTGCCATCACCATAAGACAGGGCGGTGAGCAGTTCTTC
CAITIRQGGEQFF
>few|TRBV29-1|16|TRBJ2-1|TRBD1
TGCAGCGTTGAAGATCCCCGACAGGGCACCTACAATGAGCAGTTCTTC
CSVEDPRQGTYNEQFF
>NA|TRBV20-1|10|TRBJ2-7|NA
TGCAGTGCTACCCTATACGAGCATTACTTC
CSATLYEHYF
>NA|TRBV5-1|12|TRBJ2-5|NA
TGCGCCAGCAGTCAACTCTGGGAGACCCAGTACTTC
CASSQLWETQYF
>NA|TRBV4-1|13|TRBJ1-1|NA
TGCGCCAGCAGCCAACCAGGGAACACTGAAGCTTTCTTT
CASSQPGNTEAFF
>NA|TRBV12-3/TRBV12-4|15|TRBJ2-6|NA
TGTGCCAGCAGGACCACAGGGCCTGGGGCCAACGTCCTGACTTTC
CASRTTGPGANVLTF
>few|TRBV4-2|15|TRBJ2-1|NA
TGTGCCAGCAGCCAAGATAGGAACAGGAACAATGAGCAGTTCTTC
CASSQDRNRNNEQFF
>NA|TRBV24-1|15|TRBJ2-5|TRBD1
TGTGCCACCAGTCACGTGTCAGGGGGTAGAGAGACCCAGTACTTC
CATSHVSGGRETQYF
>NA|TRBV12-3/TRBV12-4|14|TRBJ2-5|TRBD1
TGTGCCAGCAGTTCCCAGACAGGGGATAGGACCCAGTACTTC
CASSSQTGDRTQYF
>few|TRBV27|14|TRBJ2-4|TRBD2
TGTGCCAGCAGTTTGCTGGGGACGGGGGGCATTCAGTACTTC
CASSLLGTGGIQYF
>NA|TRBV29-1|14|TRBJ1-1|NA
TGCAGCGTGGCCCGACGGACAGACAACACTGAAGCTTTCTTT
CSVARRTDNTEAFF
>NA|TRBV5-5|17|TRBJ1-6|NA
TGTGCCAGCAGCCCCCGGGGTACGGCGCTCTATAATTCACCCCTCCACTTT
CASSPRGTALYNSPLHF
>few|TRBV29-1|12|TRBJ2-5|TRBD1
TGCAGCGTCCACACAGGGGGAGGTGAGCAGTACTTC
CSVHTGGGEQYF
>NA|TRBV6-4|16|TRBJ2-1|NA
TGTGCCAGCAGTGACCCCTCTAGCCCCCTAGCTAATGAGCAGTTCTTC
CASSDPSSPLANEQFF
>NA|TRBV20-1|14|TRBJ2-7|TRBD2
TGCAGTGCTAGAACTAGCGGGGGGGTGTACGAGCAGTACTTC
CSARTSGGVYEQYF
>NA|TRBV29-1|16|TRBJ1-2|NA
TGCAGCGTTGGTCCTAGGGATCACCTGGTCGGCTATGGCTACACCTTC
CSVGPRDHLVGYGYTF
>NA|TRBV6-1|13|TRBJ1-5|TRBD1
TGTGCCAGCAGTGGGACAGGGGGCAGACCCCAGCATTTT
CASSGTGGRPQHF
>NA|TRBV11-3|15|TRBJ2-7|TRBD1
TGTGCCAGCAGCTTACTAGGGACAGGGGTCCACGAGCAGTACTTC
CASSLLGTGVHEQYF
>NA|TRBV21-1|22|TRBJ2-3|NA
TGTGCCAGCAGCGTGCATTACATGGGACAGTCTAGCGGGGGGCCTCGCACAGATACGCAGTATTTT
CASSVHYMGQSSGGPRTDTQYF
>NA|TRBV12-3/TRBV12-4|17|TRBJ2-3|NA
TGTGCCAGCAGTATCGGATTACTAGGGGGGGGCACAGATGCGCAGTATTTT
CASSIGLLGGGTDAQYF
>NA|TRBV9|17|TRBJ2-2|NA
TGTGCCAGCAGCGCCCATATCGGGACGGCGAACACCGGGGAGCTGTTTTTT
CASSAHIGTANTGELFF
>NA|TRBV12-3/TRBV12-4|15|TRBJ1-5|TRBD1
TGTGCCAGCAGGTCCGGGACAGGGTATAACCAGCCCCAGCATTTT
CASRSGTGYNQPQHF
>few|TRBV6-5|14|TRBJ1-2|NA
TGTGCCAGCAGTTACTTTGGGCAGACCTATGGCTACACCTTC
CASSYFGQTYGYTF
>few|TRBV27|18|TRBJ1-5|NA
TGTGCCAGCAGTTTATCAGCCTCGACAGCATATAGCAATCAGCCCCAGCATTTT
CASSLSASTAYSNQPQHF
>once|TRBV25-1|15|TRBJ2-3|NA
TGTGCCAGCAGCGATGGTATCACATTCACAGATACGCAGTATTTT
CASSDGITFTDTQYF
>few|TRBV25-1|14|TRBJ1-6|NA
TGTGCCAGCAGTGTGGGGGGTATCGGTTCACCCCTCCACTTT
CASSVGGIGSPLHF
>NA|TRBV29-1|12|TRBJ1-3|NA
TGCAGCGTTCGTAGCTTTGGAAACACCATATATTTT
CSVRSFGNTIYF
>NA|TRBV4-2|16|TRBJ1-2|NA
TGTGCCAGCAGCCAACAAACAGGTTCCGGAGGCTATGGCTACACCTTC
CASSQQTGSGGYGYTF
>few|TRBV6-5|11|TRBJ2-5|NA
TGTGCCAGCAGTAGGCAAGAGGCCCAGTACTTC
CASSRQEAQYF
>NA|TRBV7-8|15|TRBJ2-7|TRBD1
TGTGCCAGCAGCTTAGACAGGGGGCCCACCTACGAGCAGTACTTC
CASSLDRGPTYEQYF
>once|TRBV10-3|13|TRBJ2-7|NA
TGTGCCAGCCACTCAGGGGAAGGCGGCAAGCAGTACTTC
CASHSGEGGKQYF
>once|TRBV28|17|TRBJ2-3|TRBD1
TGTGCCAGCGGCCGAGGACAGGGGGCGGGATGGACAGATACGCAGTATTTT
CASGRGQGAGWTDTQYF
>NA|TRBV7-2|11|TRBJ2-7|NA
TGTGCCAGCGGCTTAGGTCTCGAGCAGTACTTC
CASGLGLEQYF
>NA|TRBV2|14|TRBJ1-5|NA
TGTGCCAGCAGCCCCCCAATAAACAGTCAGCCCCAGCATTTT
CASSPPINSQPQHF
>once|TRBV20-1|12|TRBJ1-2|TRBD1
TGCAGTGCCCGGGACAGCAACCATGGCTACACCTTC
CSARDSNHGYTF
>NA|TRBV7-2|15|TRBJ1-5|NA
TGTGCCAGCGGGGGGCGGACCGATAGCAATCAGCCCCAGCATTTT
CASGGRTDSNQPQHF
>NA|TRBV29-1|15|TRBJ2-7|TRBD1
TGCAGCGTAGAGAGCGACAGGGGGCGATTCAACGAGCAGTACTTC
CSVESDRGRFNEQYF